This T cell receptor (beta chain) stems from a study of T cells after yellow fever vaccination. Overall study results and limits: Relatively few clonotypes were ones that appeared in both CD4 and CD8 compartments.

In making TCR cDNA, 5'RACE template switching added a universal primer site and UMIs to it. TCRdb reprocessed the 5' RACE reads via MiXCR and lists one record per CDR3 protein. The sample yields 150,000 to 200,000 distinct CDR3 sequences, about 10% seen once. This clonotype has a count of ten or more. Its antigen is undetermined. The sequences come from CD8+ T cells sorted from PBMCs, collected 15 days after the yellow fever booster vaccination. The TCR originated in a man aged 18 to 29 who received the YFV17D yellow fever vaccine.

The CDR3 reads CASSPWGGSDEQYF. The CDR3 nucleotides are TGTGCCAGCTCACCATGGGGGGGCTCGGACGAGCAGTACTTC. The rearrangement links TRBV18 to TRBJ2-7; possible D gene TRBD2, 7 bases. V was pared by 2 bases and J by 5 bases, with 13 bases between. This CDR3 has 14 amino acids. CDR1 KGHSH and CDR2 LQKENI come from the germline V gene.